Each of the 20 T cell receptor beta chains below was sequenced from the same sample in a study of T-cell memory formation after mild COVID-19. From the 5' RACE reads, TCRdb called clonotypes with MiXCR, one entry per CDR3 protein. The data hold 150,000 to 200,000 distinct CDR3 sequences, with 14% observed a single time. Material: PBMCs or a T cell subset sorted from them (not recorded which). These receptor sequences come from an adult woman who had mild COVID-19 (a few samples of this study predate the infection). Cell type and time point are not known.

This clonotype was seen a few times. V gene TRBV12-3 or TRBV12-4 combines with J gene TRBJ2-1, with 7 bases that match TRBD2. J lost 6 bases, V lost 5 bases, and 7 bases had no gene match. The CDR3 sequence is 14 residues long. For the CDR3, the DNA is TGTGCCAGCAGTCCCCGGGACTACTTCAATGAGCAGTTCTTC. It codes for CASSPRDYFNEQFF.

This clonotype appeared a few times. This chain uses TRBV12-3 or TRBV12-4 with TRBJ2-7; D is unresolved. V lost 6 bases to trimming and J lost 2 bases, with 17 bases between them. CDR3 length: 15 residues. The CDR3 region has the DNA TGTGCCAGCAGGCGTGGTGATGCAGCAACCTACGAGCAGTACTTC. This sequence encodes CASRRGDAATYEQYF.

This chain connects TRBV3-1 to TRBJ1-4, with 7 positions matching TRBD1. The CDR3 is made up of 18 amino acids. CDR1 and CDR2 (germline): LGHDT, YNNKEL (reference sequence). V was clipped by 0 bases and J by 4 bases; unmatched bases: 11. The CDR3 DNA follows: TGTGCCAGCAGCCAAGATAGGGGACAGCCTACCTATAATGAAAAACTGTTTTTT. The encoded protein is CASSQDRGQPTYNEKLFF.

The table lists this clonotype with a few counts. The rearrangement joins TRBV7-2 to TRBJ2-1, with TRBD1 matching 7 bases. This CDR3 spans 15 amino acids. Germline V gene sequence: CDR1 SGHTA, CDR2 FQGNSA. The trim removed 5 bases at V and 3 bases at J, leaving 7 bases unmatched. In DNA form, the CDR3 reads TGTGCCAGCAGCAGTTCGACAGGGAACTACAATGAGCAGTTCTTC. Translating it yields CASSSSTGNYNEQFF.

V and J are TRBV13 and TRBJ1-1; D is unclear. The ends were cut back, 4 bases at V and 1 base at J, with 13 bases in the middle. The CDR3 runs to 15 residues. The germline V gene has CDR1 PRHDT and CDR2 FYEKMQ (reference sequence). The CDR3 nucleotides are TGTGCCAGCAGCTCCGGTGGACCAGGGAACACTGAAGCTTTCTTT. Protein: CASSSGGPGNTEAFF. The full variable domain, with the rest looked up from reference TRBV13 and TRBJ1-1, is AAGVIQSPRHLIKEKRETATLKCYPIPRHDTVYWYQQGPGQDPQFLISFYEKMQSDKGSIPDRFSAQQFSDYHSELNMSSLELGDSALYFCASSSGGPGNTEAFFGQGTRLTVV.

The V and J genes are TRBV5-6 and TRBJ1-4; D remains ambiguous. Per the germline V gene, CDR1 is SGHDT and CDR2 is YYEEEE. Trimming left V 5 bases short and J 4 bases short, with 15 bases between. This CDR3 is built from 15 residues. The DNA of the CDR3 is TGTGCCAGCAGTCAAACGGCCGGGGTTAATGAAAAACTGTTTTTT. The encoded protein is CASSQTAGVNEKLFF. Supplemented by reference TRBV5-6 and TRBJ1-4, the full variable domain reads DAGVTQSPTHLIKTRGQQVTLRCSPKSGHDTVSWYQQALGQGPQFIFQYYEEEERQRGNFPDRFSGHQFPNYSSELNVNALLLGDSALYLCASSQTAGVNEKLFFGSGTQLSVL.

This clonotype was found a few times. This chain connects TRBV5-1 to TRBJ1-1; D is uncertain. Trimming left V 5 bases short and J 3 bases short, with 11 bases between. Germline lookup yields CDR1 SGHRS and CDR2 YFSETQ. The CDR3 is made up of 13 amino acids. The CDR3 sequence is CASSEGVDTEAFF. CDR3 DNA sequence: TGCGCCAGCAGTGAGGGTGTGGACACTGAAGCTTTCTTT.

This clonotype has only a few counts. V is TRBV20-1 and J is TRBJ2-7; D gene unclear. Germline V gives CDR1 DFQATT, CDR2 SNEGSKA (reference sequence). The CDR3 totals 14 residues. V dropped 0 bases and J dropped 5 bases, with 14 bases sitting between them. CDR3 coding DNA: TGCAGTGCTAGAGAGCAGGCTTACCCCCACGAGCAGTACTTC. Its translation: CSAREQAYPHEQYF.

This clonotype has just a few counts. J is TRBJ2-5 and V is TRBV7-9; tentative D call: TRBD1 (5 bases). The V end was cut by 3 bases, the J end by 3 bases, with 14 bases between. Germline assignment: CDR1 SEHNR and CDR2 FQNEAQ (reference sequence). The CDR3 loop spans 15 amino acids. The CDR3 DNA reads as TGTGCCAGCAGCTTTCAGAAGGGGCGCGAAGAGACCCAGTACTTC. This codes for CASSFQKGREETQYF.

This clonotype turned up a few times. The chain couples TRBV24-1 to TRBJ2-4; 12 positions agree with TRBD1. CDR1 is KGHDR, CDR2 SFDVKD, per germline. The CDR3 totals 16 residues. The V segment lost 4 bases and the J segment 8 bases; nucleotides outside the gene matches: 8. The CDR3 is CATSDSGTGGAHIQYF. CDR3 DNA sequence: TGTGCCACCAGTGACTCCGGGACAGGGGGCGCACACATTCAGTACTTC.

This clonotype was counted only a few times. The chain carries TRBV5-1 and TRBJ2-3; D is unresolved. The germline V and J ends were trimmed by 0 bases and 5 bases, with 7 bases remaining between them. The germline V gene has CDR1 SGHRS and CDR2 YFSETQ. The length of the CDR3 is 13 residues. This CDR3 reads CASSLEVGDTQYF. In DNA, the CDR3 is TGCGCCAGCAGCTTGGAGGTTGGAGATACGCAGTATTTT. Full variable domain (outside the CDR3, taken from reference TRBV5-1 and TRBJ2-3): KAGVTQTPRYLIKTRGQQVTLSCSPISGHRSVSWYQQTPGQGLQFLFEYFSETQRNKGNFPGRFSGRQFSNSRSEMNVSTLELGDSALYLCASSLEVGDTQYFGPGTRLTVL.

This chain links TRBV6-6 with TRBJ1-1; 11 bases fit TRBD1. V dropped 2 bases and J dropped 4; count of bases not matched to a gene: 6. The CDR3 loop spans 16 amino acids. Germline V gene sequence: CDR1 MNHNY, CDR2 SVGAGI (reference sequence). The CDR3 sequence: CASSYGDRGWITEAFF. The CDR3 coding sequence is TGTGCCAGCAGTTACGGGGACAGGGGGTGGATCACTGAAGCTTTCTTT.

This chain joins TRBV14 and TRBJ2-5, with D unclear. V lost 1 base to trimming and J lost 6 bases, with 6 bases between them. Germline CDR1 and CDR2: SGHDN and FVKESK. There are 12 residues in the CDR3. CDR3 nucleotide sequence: TGTGCCAGCAGCCAAGTCCAGCAGACCCAGTACTTC. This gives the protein CASSQVQQTQYF.

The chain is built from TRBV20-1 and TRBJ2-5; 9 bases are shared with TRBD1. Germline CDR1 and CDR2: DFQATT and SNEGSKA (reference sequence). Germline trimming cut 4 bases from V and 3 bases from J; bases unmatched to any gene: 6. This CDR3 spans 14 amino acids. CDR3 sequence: CSATRDRAKETQYF. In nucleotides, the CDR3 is TGCAGTGCTACACGGGACAGGGCAAAAGAGACCCAGTACTTC.

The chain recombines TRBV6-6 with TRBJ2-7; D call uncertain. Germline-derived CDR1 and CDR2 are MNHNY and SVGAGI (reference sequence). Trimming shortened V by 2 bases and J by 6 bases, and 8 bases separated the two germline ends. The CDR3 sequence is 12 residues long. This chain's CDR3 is CASSYKDAEQYF. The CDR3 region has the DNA TGTGCCAGCAGTTACAAGGATGCCGAGCAGTACTTC.

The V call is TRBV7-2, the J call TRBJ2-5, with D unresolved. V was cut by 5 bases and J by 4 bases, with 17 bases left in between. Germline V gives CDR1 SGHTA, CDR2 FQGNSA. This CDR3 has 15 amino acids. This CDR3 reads CASSPLFGSGETQYF. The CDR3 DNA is TGTGCCAGCAGCCCCCTCTTTGGGTCGGGAGAGACCCAGTACTTC.

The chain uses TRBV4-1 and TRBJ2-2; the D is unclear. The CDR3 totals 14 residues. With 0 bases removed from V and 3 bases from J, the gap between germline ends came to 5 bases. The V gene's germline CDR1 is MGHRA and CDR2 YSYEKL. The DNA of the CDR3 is TGCGCCAGCAGCCAAGAAGGACACACCGGGGAGCTGTTTTTT. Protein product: CASSQEGHTGELFF.

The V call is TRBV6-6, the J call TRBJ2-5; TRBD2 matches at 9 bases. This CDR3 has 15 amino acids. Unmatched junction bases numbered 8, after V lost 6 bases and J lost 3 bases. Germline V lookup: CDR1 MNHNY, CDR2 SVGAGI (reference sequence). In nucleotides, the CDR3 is TGTGCCAGCAGACCAACCGGGACTAGCAAAGAGACCCAGTACTTC. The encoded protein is CASRPTGTSKETQYF.

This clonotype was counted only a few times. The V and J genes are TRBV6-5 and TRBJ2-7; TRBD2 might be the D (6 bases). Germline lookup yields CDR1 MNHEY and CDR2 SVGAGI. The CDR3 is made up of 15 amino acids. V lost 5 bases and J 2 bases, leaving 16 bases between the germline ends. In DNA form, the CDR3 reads TGTGCCAGCAGTCTCTCGGGAGTAAGGCCCTACGAGCAGTACTTC. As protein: CASSLSGVRPYEQYF.

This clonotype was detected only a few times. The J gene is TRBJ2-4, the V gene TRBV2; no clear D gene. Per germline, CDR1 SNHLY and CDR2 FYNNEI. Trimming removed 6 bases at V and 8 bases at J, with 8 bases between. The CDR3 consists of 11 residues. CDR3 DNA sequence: TGTGCCAGCAGGCTTGGAGACATTCAGTACTTC. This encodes CASRLGDIQYF.